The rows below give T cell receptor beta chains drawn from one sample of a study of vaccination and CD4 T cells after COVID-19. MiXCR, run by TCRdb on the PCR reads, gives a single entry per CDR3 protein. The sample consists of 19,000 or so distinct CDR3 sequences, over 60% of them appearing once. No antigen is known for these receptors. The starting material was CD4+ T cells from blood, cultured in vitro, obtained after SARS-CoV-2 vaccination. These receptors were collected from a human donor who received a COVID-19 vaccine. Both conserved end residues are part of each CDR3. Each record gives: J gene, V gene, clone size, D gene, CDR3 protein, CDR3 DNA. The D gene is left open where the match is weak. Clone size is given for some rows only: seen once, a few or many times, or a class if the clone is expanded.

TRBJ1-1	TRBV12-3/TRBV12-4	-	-	CASRGRVTTEAFF	TGTGCCAGCAGAGGGCGGGTGACGACTGAAGCTTTCTTT
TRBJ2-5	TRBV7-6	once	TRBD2	CASSFRLAGDQETQYF	TGTGCCAGCAGCTTCAGACTAGCGGGGGACCAAGAGACCCAGTACTTC
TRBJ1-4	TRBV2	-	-	CASSLGTNEKLFF	TGTGCCAGCAGTTTAGGGACTAATGAAAAACTGTTTTTT
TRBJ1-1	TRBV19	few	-	CASSMRGMNTEAFF	TGTGCCAGTAGTATGAGAGGAATGAACACTGAAGCTTTCTTT
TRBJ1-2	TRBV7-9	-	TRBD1	CASSLAKGAEGYTF	TGTGCCAGCAGCTTAGCCAAGGGGGCGGAGGGCTACACCTTC
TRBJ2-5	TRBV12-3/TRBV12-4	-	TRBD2	CASSLIRGGAETQYF	TGTGCCAGCAGTTTAATACGCGGGGGGGCGGAGACCCAGTACTTC
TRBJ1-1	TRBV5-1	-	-	CASSPQTGFNTEAFF	TGCGCCAGCAGCCCCCAGACAGGCTTCAACACTGAAGCTTTCTTT
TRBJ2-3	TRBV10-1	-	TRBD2	CASSGTSGAMDTQYF	TGCGCCAGCAGTGGGACTAGCGGGGCTATGGATACGCAGTATTTT
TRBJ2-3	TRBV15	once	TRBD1	CATSGQGGTDTQYF	TGTGCCACCAGCGGACAGGGGGGCACAGATACGCAGTATTTT
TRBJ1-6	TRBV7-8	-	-	CASSPLLTNSRGNSPLHF	TGTGCCAGCAGCCCACTCTTGACGAACTCACGGGGGAATTCACCCCTCCACTTT
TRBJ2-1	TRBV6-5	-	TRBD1	CASSYTGTGGYNEQFF	TGTGCCAGCAGTTACACCGGGACAGGGGGCTACAATGAGCAGTTCTTC
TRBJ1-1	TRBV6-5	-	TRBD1	CASSLGDRGSEAFF	TGTGCCAGCAGTTTAGGGGACAGGGGCTCTGAAGCTTTCTTT
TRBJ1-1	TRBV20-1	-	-	CSAPRPGAREAFF	TGCAGTGCCCCACGTCCCGGAGCTCGGGAAGCTTTCTTT